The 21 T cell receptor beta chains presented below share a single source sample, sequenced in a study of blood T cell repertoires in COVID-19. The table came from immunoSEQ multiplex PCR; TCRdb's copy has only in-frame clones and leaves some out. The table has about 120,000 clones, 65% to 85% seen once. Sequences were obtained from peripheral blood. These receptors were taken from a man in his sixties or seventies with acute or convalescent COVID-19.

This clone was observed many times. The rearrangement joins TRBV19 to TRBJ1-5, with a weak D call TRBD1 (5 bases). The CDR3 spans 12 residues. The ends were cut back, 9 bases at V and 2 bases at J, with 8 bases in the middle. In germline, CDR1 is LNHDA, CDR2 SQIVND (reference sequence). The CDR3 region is CASQGGNQPQHF. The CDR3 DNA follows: TGTGCCAGCCAAGGGGGCAATCAGCCCCAGCATTTT.

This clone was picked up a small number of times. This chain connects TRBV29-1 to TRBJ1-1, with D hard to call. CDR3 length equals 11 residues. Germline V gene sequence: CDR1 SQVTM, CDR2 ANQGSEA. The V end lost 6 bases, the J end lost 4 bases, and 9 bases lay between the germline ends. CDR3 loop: CSVEPSTEAFF. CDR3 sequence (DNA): TGCAGCGTCGAGCCTAGCACTGAAGCTTTCTTT.

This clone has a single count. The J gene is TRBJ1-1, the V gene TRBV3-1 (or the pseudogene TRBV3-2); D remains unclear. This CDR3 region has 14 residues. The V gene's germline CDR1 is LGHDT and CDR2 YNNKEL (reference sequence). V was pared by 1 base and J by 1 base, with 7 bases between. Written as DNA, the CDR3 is TGTGCCAGCAGCCAAGTGTCAGGGAACACTGAAGCTTTCTTT. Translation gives CASSQVSGNTEAFF.

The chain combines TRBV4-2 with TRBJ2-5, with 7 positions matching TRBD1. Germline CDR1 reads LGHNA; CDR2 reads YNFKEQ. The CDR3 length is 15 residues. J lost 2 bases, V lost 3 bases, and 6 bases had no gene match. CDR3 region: CASSQGTGAQETQYF. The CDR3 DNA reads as TGTGCCAGCAGCCAGGGCACAGGGGCACAAGAGACCCAGTACTTC.

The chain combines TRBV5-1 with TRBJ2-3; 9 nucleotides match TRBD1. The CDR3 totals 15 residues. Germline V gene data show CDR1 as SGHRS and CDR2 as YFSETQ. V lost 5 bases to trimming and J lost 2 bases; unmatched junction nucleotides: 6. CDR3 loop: CASRGGQGHTDTQYF. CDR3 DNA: TGCGCCAGCAGAGGTGGACAGGGGCACACAGATACGCAGTATTTT.

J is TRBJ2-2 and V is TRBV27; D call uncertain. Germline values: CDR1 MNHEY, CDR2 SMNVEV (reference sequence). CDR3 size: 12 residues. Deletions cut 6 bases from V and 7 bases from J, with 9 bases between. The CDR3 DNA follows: TGTGCCAGCAGGTGGGCCGGCGGGGAGCTGTTTTTT. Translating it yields CASRWAGGELFF.

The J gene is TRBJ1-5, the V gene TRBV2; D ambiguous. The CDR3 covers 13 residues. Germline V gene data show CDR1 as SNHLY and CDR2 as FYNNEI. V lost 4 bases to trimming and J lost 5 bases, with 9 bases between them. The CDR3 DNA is TGTGCCAGCAGTGGGTCCCAGGATCAGCCCCAGCATTTT. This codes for CASSGSQDQPQHF.

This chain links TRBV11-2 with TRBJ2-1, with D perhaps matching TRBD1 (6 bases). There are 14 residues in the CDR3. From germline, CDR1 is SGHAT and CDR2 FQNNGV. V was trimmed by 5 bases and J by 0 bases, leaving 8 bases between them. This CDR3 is CASSEGGSYNEQFF. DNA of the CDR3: TGTGCCAGCAGCGAAGGGGGCTCCTACAATGAGCAGTTCTTC.

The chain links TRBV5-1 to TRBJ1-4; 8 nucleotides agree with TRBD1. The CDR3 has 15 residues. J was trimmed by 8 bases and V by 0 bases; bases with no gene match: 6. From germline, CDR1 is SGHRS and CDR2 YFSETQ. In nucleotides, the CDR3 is TGCGCCAGCAGCTTGGGGGGCAGGGGGCTCGAAAAACTGTTTTTT. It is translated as CASSLGGRGLEKLFF.

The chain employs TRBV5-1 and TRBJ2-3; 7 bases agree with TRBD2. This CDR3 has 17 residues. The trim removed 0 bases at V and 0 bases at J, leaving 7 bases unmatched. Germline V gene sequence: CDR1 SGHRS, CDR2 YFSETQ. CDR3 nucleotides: TGCGCCAGCAGCTTGGCCGGCGGGGGAGGGAGCACAGATACGCAGTATTTT. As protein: CASSLAGGGGSTDTQYF.

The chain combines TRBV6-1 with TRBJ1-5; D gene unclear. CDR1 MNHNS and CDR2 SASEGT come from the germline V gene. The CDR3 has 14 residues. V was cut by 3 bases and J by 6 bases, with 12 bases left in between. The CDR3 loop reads CASSDGRVVQPQHF. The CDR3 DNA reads TGTGCCAGCAGTGACGGGAGGGTGGTTCAGCCCCAGCATTTT.

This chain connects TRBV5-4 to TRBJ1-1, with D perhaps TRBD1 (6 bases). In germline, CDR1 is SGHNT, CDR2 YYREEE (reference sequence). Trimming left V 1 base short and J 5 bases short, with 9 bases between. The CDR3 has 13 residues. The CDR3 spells CASSLLGQTEAFF. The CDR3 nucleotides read TGTGCCAGCAGCTTGCTCGGACAGACTGAAGCTTTCTTT.

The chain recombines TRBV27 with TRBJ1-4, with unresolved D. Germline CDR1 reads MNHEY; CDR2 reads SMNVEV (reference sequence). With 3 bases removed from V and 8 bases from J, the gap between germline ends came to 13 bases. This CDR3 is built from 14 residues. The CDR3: CASSLAEDPEKLFF. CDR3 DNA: TGTGCCAGCAGTTTGGCGGAGGATCCCGAAAAACTGTTTTTT.

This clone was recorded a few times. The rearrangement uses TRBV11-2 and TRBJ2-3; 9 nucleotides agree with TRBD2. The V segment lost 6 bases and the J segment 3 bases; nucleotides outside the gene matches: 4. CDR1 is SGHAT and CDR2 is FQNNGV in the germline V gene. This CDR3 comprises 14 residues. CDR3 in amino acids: CASRPSGGTDTQYF. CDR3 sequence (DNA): TGTGCCAGCAGACCGAGCGGGGGGACAGATACGCAGTATTTT. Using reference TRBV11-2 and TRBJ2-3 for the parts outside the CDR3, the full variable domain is EAGVAQSPRYKIIEKRQSVAFWCNPISGHATLYWYQQILGQGPKLLIQFQNNGVVDDSQLPKDRFSAERLKGVDSTLKIQPAKLEDSAVYLCASRPSGGTDTQYFGPGTRLTVL.

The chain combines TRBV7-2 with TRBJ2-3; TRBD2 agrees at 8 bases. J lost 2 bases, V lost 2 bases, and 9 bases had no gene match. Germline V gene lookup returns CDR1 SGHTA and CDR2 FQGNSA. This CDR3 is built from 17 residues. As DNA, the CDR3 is TGTGCCAGCAGCTTAACGTCCCGGGGGGGCGTCACAGATACGCAGTATTTT. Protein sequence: CASSLTSRGGVTDTQYF.

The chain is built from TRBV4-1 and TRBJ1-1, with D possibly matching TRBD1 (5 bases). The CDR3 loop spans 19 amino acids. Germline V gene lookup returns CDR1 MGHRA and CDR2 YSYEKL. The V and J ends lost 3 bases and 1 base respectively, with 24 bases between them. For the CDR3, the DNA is TGCGCCAGCAGCCAGCCCGCCGGTCTCGGGGGGTGGAGGAACACTGAAGCTTTCTTT. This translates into CASSQPAGLGGWRNTEAFF.

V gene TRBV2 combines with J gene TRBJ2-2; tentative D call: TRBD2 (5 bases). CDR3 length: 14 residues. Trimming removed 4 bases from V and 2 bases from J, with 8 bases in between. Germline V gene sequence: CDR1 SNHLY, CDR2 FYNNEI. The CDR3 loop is CASSAGGNTGELFF. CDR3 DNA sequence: TGTGCCAGCAGTGCCGGAGGTAACACCGGGGAGCTGTTTTTT. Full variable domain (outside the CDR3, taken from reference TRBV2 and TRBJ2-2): EPEVTQTPSHQVTQMGQEVILRCVPISNHLYFYWYRQILGQKVEFLVSFYNNEISEKSEIFDDQFSVERPDGSNFTLKIRSTKLEDSAMYFCASSAGGNTGELFFGEGSRLTVL.

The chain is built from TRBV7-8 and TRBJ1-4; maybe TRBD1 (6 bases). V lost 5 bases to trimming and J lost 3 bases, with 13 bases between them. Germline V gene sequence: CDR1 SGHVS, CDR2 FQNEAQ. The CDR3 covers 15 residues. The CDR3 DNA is TGTGCCAGCAGCCCGGAGGACAGCTCTAATGAAAAACTGTTTTTT. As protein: CASSPEDSSNEKLFF.

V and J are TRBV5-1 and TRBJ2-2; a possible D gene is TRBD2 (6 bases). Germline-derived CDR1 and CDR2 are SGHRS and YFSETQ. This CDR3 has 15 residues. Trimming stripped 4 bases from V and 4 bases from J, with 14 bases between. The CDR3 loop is CASSAGTLPTGELFF. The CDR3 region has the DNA TGCGCCAGCAGCGCCGGGACTTTACCCACCGGGGAGCTGTTTTTT.

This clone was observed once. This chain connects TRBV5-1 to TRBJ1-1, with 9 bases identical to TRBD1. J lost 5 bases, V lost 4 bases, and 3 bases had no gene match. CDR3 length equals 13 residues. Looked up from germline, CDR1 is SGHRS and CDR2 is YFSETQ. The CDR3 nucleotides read TGCGCCAGCAGCGGAGGGACAGGGACTGAAGCTTTCTTT. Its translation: CASSGGTGTEAFF. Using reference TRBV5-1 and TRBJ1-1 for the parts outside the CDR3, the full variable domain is KAGVTQTPRYLIKTRGQQVTLSCSPISGHRSVSWYQQTPGQGLQFLFEYFSETQRNKGNFPGRFSGRQFSNSRSEMNVSTLELGDSALYLCASSGGTGTEAFFGQGTRLTVV.

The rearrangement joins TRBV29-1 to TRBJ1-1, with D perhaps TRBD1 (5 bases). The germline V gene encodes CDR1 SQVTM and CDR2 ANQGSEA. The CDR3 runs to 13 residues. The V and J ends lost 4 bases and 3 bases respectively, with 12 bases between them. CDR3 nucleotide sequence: TGCAGCGTTGTTGACGGGGGGGACACTGAAGCTTTCTTT. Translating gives CSVVDGGDTEAFF.